This paragraph covers one TCR beta chain sequence. Its specificity is not known. Libraries were prepared by immunoSEQ multiplex PCR; TCRdb keeps only in-frame clonotypes and omits some of them. Counted here are approximately 13,000 clones, around 70% occurring once; the ten biggest clones make up approximately 25%. These data are taken from a study of neoadjuvant nivolumab and ipilimumab in lung cancer. Study-level results: A small number of samples were TCR sequenced. TCR richness and clonality were higher in tumors than adjacent uninvolved lung.

The CDR3 spans 14 residues. CDR1 MNHNY and CDR2 SVGAGI come from the germline V gene (reference sequence). V was clipped by 0 bases and J by 3 bases, with 5 bases between them. The chain links TRBV6-6 to TRBJ2-2; D gene uncertain. The sequences come from peripheral blood, collected after neoadjuvant nivolumab, alone or with ipilimumab, at or shortly before surgery. The receptor was derived from an adult with non-small cell lung cancer. CDR3 sequence reads: CASSYSRDTGELFF. The CDR3 bases are TGTGCCAGCAGTTACTCTCGGGACACCGGGGAGCTGTTTTTT.